In this sample, the clone carrying this T cell receptor (beta chain) turned up once. These data originate in a study of regulatory T cells in long-lasting Graves disease. Sample time point: newly diagnosed GD, antithyroid drugs for less than 3 months. The TCR library was made from RNA extracted from PBMCs. The collection involved drawing roughly 10 milliliters of peripheral blood into EDTA tubes. The TCR beta library used iRepertoire HTBI primers with Arm-PCR amplification of CDR3. TCRdb reanalysed the multiplex PCR reads using MiXCR and keeps one entry per CDR3 protein. The sample shows under 700,000 distinct CDR3 sequences, about 16% of them seen only once. The CDR3 has 18 residues. The V gene lost 6 bases and the J gene lost 4 bases, with 24 bases spanning the gap. Germline CDR1 and CDR2: MGHRA and YSYEKL. The same sample was also used in a study of T cells in Graves' hyperthyroidism and ophthalmopathy. From that second work: Carried out on the TCR CDR3, a first-round RT-PCR used the HTBI primer set. Blood also held most thyroid clonotypes expanded beyond 0.001.

The material was peripheral blood mononuclear cells (PBMCs), obtained at new diagnosis, from a patient treated with antithyroid drugs. This receptor was identified in a woman aged 35-60 years with Graves disease. The chain uses TRBV4-1 and TRBJ1-4; D is perhaps TRBD1 (5 bases). In nucleotides, the CDR3 is TGCGCCAGCAGTCCGGAGAGAGGGACCCGGGGAAATAATGAAAAACTGTTTTTT. This codes for CASSPERGTRGNNEKLFF.